This entry describes one TCR beta chain. The antigen remains undetermined. CDR1 and CDR2 from the germline V gene are SGHRS and YFSETQ. With V trimmed by 3 bases and J by 2 bases, 6 bases remained unmatched. The CDR3 covers 16 residues. The source of the sample is a study of shared clonotypes between healthy human individuals. The data were produced by immunoSEQ multiplex PCR, yet TCRdb's version contains in-frame clones alone and is incomplete. Altogether roughly 2.2 million clones are present, 85% to 95% being singletons, with the ten largest covering 0.3% to 0.4%. Study-level points and caveats: Naive subsets, compared against memory subsets, generally had larger estimated richness values. Only blood samples were collected, and tissue repertoires likely differ.

The receptor comes from a man between 18 and 29 years old in good health. Some clones in this sample may be carry-over from other donors' samples. Source material: naive CD4+ T cells from PBMCs. The subset is: CD45RA+ positively selected. The chain recombines TRBV5-1 with TRBJ2-3; 10 positions match TRBD1. The CDR3 loop is CASSWSGTGATDTQYF. In DNA, the CDR3 is TGCGCCAGCAGCTGGTCCGGGACAGGGGCCACAGATACGCAGTATTTT.